The TCR beta chain under discussion was sequenced for a study of blood T cell repertoires in COVID-19. Study overall: The study drew acute and convalescent COVID-19 samples from the United States, Italy and Spain. T cells, B-cell-depleted T cells, or PBMCs supplied cDNA or gDNA.

There are 14 residues in the CDR3. The germline CDR1 and CDR2 sequences are SGHRS and YFSETQ. Trimming took 0 bases from V and 4 from J, leaving 8 bases between them. A word on this clone: The same CDR3 arises from other DNA sequences in this sample as well.

As originally analysed: For nucleated cells, counts were estimated from reference gene primer amplification. Data came from immunoSEQ multiplex PCR; TCRdb stores just in-frame clones and leaves some out. V and J calls and clone size are copied from that table; D and trimming were computed from the DNA. The sample consists of 200,000 to 250,000 clones, under 95% of them appearing once. The source of this sequence is a man in his thirties or forties with acute or convalescent COVID-19. This rearrangement joins TRBV5-1 to TRBJ1-5; D gene ambiguous. Sample: peripheral blood. The CDR3, as DNA: TGCGCCAGCAGCTTGGGGACGGGGAATCAGCCCCAGCATTTT. Its translation is CASSLGTGNQPQHF. The full variable domain, its missing parts supplied by reference TRBV5-1 and TRBJ1-5, is KAGVTQTPRYLIKTRGQQVTLSCSPISGHRSVSWYQQTPGQGLQFLFEYFSETQRNKGNFPGRFSGRQFSNSRSEMNVSTLELGDSALYLCASSLGTGNQPQHFGDGTRLSIL.